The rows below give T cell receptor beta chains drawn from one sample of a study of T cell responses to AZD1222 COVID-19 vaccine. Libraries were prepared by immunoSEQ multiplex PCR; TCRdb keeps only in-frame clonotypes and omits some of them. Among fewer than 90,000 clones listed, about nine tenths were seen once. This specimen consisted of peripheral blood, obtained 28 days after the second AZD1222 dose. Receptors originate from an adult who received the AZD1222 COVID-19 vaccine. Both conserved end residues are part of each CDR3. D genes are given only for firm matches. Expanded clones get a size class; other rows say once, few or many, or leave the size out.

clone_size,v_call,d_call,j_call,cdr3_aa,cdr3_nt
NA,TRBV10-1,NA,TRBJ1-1,CAKPLHGDAEAFF,TGCGCCAAACCACTTCACGGGGATGCTGAAGCTTTCTTT
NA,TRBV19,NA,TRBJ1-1,CASNTWGGEAFF,TGTGCCAGTAACACTTGGGGTGGGGAAGCTTTCTTT
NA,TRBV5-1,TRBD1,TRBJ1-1,CASSSGDRGVTEAFF,TGCGCCAGCAGCTCAGGGGACAGGGGTGTCACTGAAGCTTTCTTT
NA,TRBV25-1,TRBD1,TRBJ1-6,CASSEAGQSNSPLHF,TGTGCCAGCAGTGAAGCGGGACAGTCAAATTCACCCCTCCACTTT
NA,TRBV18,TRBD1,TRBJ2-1,CASSKGQGSYNEQFF,TGTGCCAGCTCAAAGGGACAGGGATCCTACAATGAGCAGTTCTTC
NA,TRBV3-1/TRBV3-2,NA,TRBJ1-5,CASSQDRDQPQHF,TGTGCCAGCAGCCAAGATAGGGATCAGCCCCAGCATTTT
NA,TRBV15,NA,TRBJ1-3,CATSRDFRAPGNTIYF,TGTGCCACCAGCAGAGATTTCAGGGCCCCTGGAAACACCATATATTTT
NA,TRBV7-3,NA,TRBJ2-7,CASSLGRPYEQYF,TGTGCCAGCAGCTTGGGCCGTCCGTACGAGCAGTACTTC
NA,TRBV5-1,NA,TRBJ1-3,CASSVSPASGNTIYF,TGCGCCAGCAGCGTGTCTCCCGCCTCTGGAAACACCATATATTTT
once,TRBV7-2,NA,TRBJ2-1,CASSTRDGDNEQFF,TGTGCCAGCAGTACGCGGGACGGGGACAATGAGCAGTTCTTC
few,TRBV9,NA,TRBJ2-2,CASGRTATNTGELFF,TGTGCCAGCGGCCGGACGGCGACGAACACCGGGGAGCTGTTTTTT
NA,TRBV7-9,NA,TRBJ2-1,CASSFGQHNEQFF,TGTGCCAGCAGCTTCGGACAGCACAATGAGCAGTTCTTC
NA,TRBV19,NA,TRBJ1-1,CASSDRTVNTEAFF,TGTGCCAGTAGTGACCGGACAGTTAACACTGAAGCTTTCTTT
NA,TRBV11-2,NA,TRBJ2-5,CASKEVFQEAQYF,TGTGCCAGCAAAGAGGTCTTTCAAGAGGCCCAGTACTTC
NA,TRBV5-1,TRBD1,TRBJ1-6,CASSLGQQNSPLHF,TGCGCCAGCAGCCTGGGACAGCAGAATTCACCCCTCCACTTT